This T cell receptor beta chain came from a study of blood T cell repertoires in COVID-19. Study in general: There were acute and convalescent COVID-19 samples, and they came from the United States, Italy and Spain. PBMCs, B-cell-depleted T cells, or T cells were the source of the cDNA or gDNA that made up the material.

Methods used by the authors: Estimates of nucleated cell counts were drawn from the amplification of reference gene primers. Profiling relied on immunoSEQ multiplex PCR, and the TCRdb table lists in-frame clones only, not all of them. V and J calls and clone size are given by that table; D and trimming were obtained from the DNA. The data show 220,000 or so clones, with more than 70% seen just once and approximately 4% held by the top ten. V was pared by 4 bases and J by 2 bases, with 4 bases of the junction left unmatched. CDR3 length: 15 amino acids. Germline-derived CDR1 and CDR2 are SGHDN and FVKESK.

This sequence joins TRBV14 and TRBJ1-2, with 10 bases lining up with TRBD1. The sequenced sample was peripheral blood. The origin of this receptor is an elderly woman with acute or convalescent COVID-19. The CDR3 loop is CASSRAGQGNYGYTF. The DNA of the CDR3 is TGTGCCAGCAGCCGGGCGGGACAGGGGAACTATGGCTACACCTTC.